The 10 T cell receptor beta chains below all came from one sample that was sequenced in a study of blood T cell repertoires in COVID-19. Produced via immunoSEQ multiplex PCR; TCRdb's table is partial and in-frame only. Of about 170,000 clones in the sample, around 81% were seen once. Sequenced material: peripheral blood. All receptors derive from a man aged 70-80 years with active or convalescent COVID-19.

This chain links TRBV30 with TRBJ1-5; perhaps TRBD1 as D (6 bases). V gave up 0 bases and J gave up 9 bases, with 6 bases separating them. CDR1 is GTSNPN, CDR2 SVGIG, per germline (reference sequence). The CDR3 contains 11 residues. CDR3 loop: CAWSVGGPQHF. The CDR3 DNA reads TGTGCCTGGAGTGTAGGGGGGCCCCAGCATTTT.

Remarks on this clone: This same CDR3 is encoded by further DNA sequences in the sample. The chain combines TRBV7-3 with TRBJ2-1; D remains unclear. Germline lookup yields CDR1 SGHTA and CDR2 FQGTGA. Trimming left V 3 bases short and J 0 bases short, with 6 bases between. There are 14 residues in the CDR3. Here the CDR3 DNA reads TGTGCCAGCAGCTTTGGCGGCTCCTACAATGAGCAGTTCTTC. Amino acids: CASSFGGSYNEQFF. The full variable domain, its missing parts supplied by reference TRBV7-3 and TRBJ2-1, is GAGVSQTPSNKVTEKGKYVELRCDPISGHTALYWYRQSLGQGPEFLIYFQGTGAADDSGLPNDRFFAVRPEGSVSTLKIQRTERGDSAVYLCASSFGGSYNEQFFGPGTRLTVL.

Here the CDR3 DNA reads TGTGCCAGTAGTGCCCCGACAGGGTCAGGCATCCAGCCCCAGCATTTT. This sequence encodes CASSAPTGSGIQPQHF. The rearrangement uses TRBV19 and TRBJ1-5; 7 bases agree with TRBD1. This CDR3 spans 16 amino acids. Germline assignment: CDR1 LNHDA and CDR2 SQIVND (reference sequence). Trimming at V came to 5 bases and at J to 7 bases, leaving 14 bases not matched to a gene.

The V call is TRBV5-8, the J call TRBJ1-5, with a tentative D call TRBD1 (6 bases). The ends were cut back, 3 bases at V and 4 bases at J, with 8 bases in the middle. This CDR3 has 13 residues. Germline CDR1 reads SGHTS; CDR2 reads YDEGEE. The chain's CDR3 is CASSYTGNQPQHF. In DNA, the CDR3 is TGTGCCAGCAGCTACACAGGGAATCAGCCCCAGCATTTT.

V is TRBV6-6 and J is TRBJ2-7; 10 nucleotides match TRBD1. The CDR3 spans 13 residues. Per germline, CDR1 MNHNY and CDR2 SVGAGI (reference sequence). Germline trimming cut 10 bases from V and 4 bases from J; bases unmatched to any gene: 7. The CDR3 loop reads CAILQGQGYEQYF. The DNA of the CDR3 is TGTGCCATCCTACAGGGACAGGGGTACGAGCAGTACTTC.

V is TRBV5-1 and J is TRBJ1-5; 7 bases agree with TRBD1. Germline CDR1 SGHRS, CDR2 YFSETQ. This CDR3 has 14 residues. Trimming at V came to 1 base and at J to 5 bases, leaving 3 bases not matched to a gene. CDR3 coding DNA: TGCGCCAGCAGCTTGACAGGGGAAGATCAGCCCCAGCATTTT. It translates to CASSLTGEDQPQHF.

This clone was counted between two and nine times. This chain joins TRBV29-1 and TRBJ2-7; 10 bases are a match to TRBD1. Per germline, CDR1 SQVTM and CDR2 ANQGSEA. Germline trimming cut 0 bases from V and 8 bases from J; bases unmatched to any gene: 10. The CDR3 covers 15 residues. CDR3 amino acids: CSVEDRDRGHLKQYF. The CDR3, as DNA: TGCAGCGTTGAAGATCGAGACAGGGGGCATCTTAAGCAGTACTTC.

This clone was picked up many times. The chain combines TRBV9 with TRBJ1-1; 7 positions agree with TRBD1. Germline CDR1 is SGDLS and CDR2 is YYNGEE. The ends lost 0 bases at V and 2 bases at J; junction bases unmatched: 10. The CDR3 contains 17 residues. As DNA, the CDR3 is TGTGCCAGCAGCGTAGCGCATGGGACAGCCGCTAACACTGAAGCTTTCTTT. Translation: CASSVAHGTAANTEAFF.

The chain is built from TRBV7-9 and TRBJ1-1; D not certain. The V end lost 7 bases, the J end lost 11 bases, and 14 bases lay between the germline ends. Germline V gives CDR1 SEHNR, CDR2 FQNEAQ (reference sequence). The CDR3 extends over 11 amino acids. The DNA for the CDR3 is TGTGCCAGCATTTCCCATATGGCTGCTTTCTTT. This codes for CASISHMAAFF.

The genes are TRBV27 and TRBJ1-6; D may be TRBD1 (5 bases). This CDR3 comprises 15 residues. Germline-derived CDR1 and CDR2 are MNHEY and SMNVEV (reference sequence). Trimming took off 5 bases at V and 10 bases at J, with 18 bases between the two ends. The DNA of the CDR3 is TGTGCCAGCAGTCGCGACCGGGACTCGGGATCACCCCTCCACTTT. Encoded protein: CASSRDRDSGSPLHF.